This TCR beta chain was found in a study of CD8+CD57+ T cells in acquired aplastic anemia. Study overall: Researchers reported that healthy donors averaged about 11 million reads for CD4+ cells.

This clonotype showed up just a few times. According to the study, genomic DNA was the template for TCR beta VDJ and CDR3 profiling. One entry per CDR3 protein results from TCRdb running MiXCR on the reads. This sample carries some 150,000 distinct CDR3 sequences, around two fifths of them seen once, and the ten largest clones take 8.4%. This CDR3 region has 14 residues. CDR1 KGHSH and CDR2 LQKENI come from the germline V gene. Deletions cut 1 base from V and 3 bases from J, with 9 bases between. This TCR was recovered from a human donor in good health, serving as a control. The sequenced sample was sorted CD4+, CD8+, or CD8+CD57+ T cells (not recorded which) from PBMCs. The J gene is TRBJ1-1, the V gene TRBV18; D gene unclear. CDR3 region: CASSPRPGYTEAFF. The CDR3 DNA is TGTGCCAGCTCACCACGTCCTGGGTACACTGAAGCTTTCTTT.